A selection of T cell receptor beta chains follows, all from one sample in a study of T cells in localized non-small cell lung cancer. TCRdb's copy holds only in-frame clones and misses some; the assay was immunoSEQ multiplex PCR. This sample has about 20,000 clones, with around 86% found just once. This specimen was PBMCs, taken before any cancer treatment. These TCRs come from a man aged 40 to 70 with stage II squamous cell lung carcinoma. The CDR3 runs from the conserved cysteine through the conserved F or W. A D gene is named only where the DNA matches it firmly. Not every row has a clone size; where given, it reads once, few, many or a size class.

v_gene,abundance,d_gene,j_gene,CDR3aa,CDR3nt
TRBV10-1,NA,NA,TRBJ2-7,CASSELPVSYEQYF,TGCGCCAGCAGTGAGTTGCCGGTATCCTACGAGCAGTACTTC
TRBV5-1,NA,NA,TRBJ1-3,CASKGDGFGNTIYF,TGCGCCAGCAAGGGGGACGGTTTCGGAAACACCATATATTTT
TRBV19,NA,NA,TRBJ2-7,CASSIGGTSYEQYF,TGTGCCAGTAGCATAGGGGGGACCTCCTACGAGCAGTACTTC
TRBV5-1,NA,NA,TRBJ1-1,CASSQQTSNTEAFF,TGCGCCAGCAGCCAGCAGACAAGCAACACTGAAGCTTTCTTT
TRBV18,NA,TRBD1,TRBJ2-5,CASSPQQGETQYF,TGTGCCAGCTCACCCCAACAGGGGGAGACCCAGTACTTC
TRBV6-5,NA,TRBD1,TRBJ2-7,CASWEGQGKHEQYF,TGTGCCAGCTGGGAAGGACAGGGGAAACACGAGCAGTACTTC
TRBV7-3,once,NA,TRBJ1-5,CASSTLVSNQPQHF,TGTGCCAGCAGCACCCTGGTTAGCAATCAGCCCCAGCATTTT
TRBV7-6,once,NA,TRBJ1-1,CASSFSGITEAFF,TGTGCCAGCAGCTTTTCAGGGATTACTGAAGCTTTCTTT
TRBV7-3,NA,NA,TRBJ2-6,CASSLGSTGANVLTF,TGTGCCAGCAGCTTAGGGTCAACTGGGGCCAACGTCCTGACTTTC
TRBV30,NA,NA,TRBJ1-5,CAWSVGINQPQHF,TGTGCCTGGAGTGTAGGAATCAATCAGCCCCAGCATTTT
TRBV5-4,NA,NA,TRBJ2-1,CASSLQVTLDNEQFF,TGTGCCAGCAGCTTACAGGTTACCCTTGACAATGAGCAGTTCTTC
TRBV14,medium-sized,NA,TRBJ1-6,CASRQVDNSPLHF,TGTGCCAGCAGACAGGTCGATAATTCACCCCTCCACTTT
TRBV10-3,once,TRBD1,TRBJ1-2,CAISVDRDYGYTF,TGTGCCATCAGTGTTGACAGGGACTATGGCTACACCTTC
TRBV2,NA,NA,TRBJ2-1,CASNQRGSYNEQFF,TGTGCCAGCAACCAGCGCGGCTCCTACAATGAGCAGTTCTTC
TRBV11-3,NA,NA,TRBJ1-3,CASSLTWATGNTIYF,TGTGCCAGCAGCTTGACGTGGGCAACTGGAAACACCATATATTTT
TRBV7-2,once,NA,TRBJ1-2,CASSFRGSYGYTF,TGTGCCAGCAGCTTTCGGGGTTCCTATGGCTACACCTTC
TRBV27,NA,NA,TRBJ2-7,CASSFQGTYEQYF,TGTGCCAGCAGTTTTCAGGGCACCTACGAGCAGTACTTC
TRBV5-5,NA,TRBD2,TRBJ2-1,CASSPPQGSGTSYNEQFF,TGTGCCAGCAGCCCCCCCCAGGGTAGCGGGACTTCCTACAATGAGCAGTTCTTC
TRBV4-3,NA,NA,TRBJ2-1,CASSQDFGAAREQFF,TGCGCCAGCAGCCAAGATTTTGGTGCGGCCCGGGAGCAGTTCTTC
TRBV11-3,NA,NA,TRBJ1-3,CASSRRQPSGNTIYF,TGTGCCAGCAGCCGTAGACAACCCTCTGGAAACACCATATATTTT
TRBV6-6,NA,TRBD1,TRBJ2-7,CASSYSRTGWYEQYF,TGTGCCAGCAGTTACTCTCGGACAGGGTGGTACGAGCAGTACTTC
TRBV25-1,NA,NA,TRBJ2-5,CASSEHRKGGETQYF,TGTGCCAGCAGTGAACACCGTAAGGGAGGAGAGACCCAGTACTTC
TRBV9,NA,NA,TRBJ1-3,CASSAGGFSGNTIYF,TGTGCCAGCAGCGCGGGGGGTTTCTCTGGAAACACCATATATTTT
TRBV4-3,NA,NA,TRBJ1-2,CASSQEKQFSYGYTF,TGCGCCAGCAGCCAAGAGAAGCAATTCTCGTATGGCTACACCTTC
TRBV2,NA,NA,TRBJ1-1,CASSPQGNTEAFF,TGTGCCAGCAGTCCACAGGGGAACACTGAAGCTTTCTTT
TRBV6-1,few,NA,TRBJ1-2,CASGQGFSGYTF,TGTGCCAGCGGGCAAGGCTTTAGTGGCTACACCTTC
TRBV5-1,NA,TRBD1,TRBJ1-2,CASSTRQGRNYGYTF,TGCGCCAGCAGCACGCGACAGGGTCGTAACTATGGCTACACCTTC
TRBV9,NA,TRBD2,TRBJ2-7,CASSVGSGSSYEQYF,TGTGCCAGCAGCGTGGGTAGCGGGAGTAGCTACGAGCAGTACTTC
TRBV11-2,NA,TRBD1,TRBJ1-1,CASSLGDRYTEAFF,TGTGCCAGCAGCTTGGGGGACAGGTACACTGAAGCTTTCTTT
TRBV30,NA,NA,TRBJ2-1,CAWRFRGANEQFF,TGTGCCTGGAGATTCAGGGGGGCTAATGAGCAGTTCTTC
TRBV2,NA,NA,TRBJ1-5,CAGARQRNQPQHF,TGTGCCGGAGCTAGACAGAGAAATCAGCCCCAGCATTTT
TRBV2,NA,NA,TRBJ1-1,CARREEPDTEAFF,TGTGCCAGACGGGAGGAGCCGGACACTGAAGCTTTCTTT
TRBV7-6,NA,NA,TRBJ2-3,CASSLAKIGAADTQYF,TGTGCCAGCAGCTTAGCGAAGATAGGGGCGGCAGATACGCAGTATTTT
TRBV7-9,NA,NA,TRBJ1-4,CASSLGQGLFF,TGTGCCAGCAGCTTAGGGCAGGGCCTGTTTTTT
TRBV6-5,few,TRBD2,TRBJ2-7,CASSYSGAGVPEQYF,TGTGCCAGCAGTTACTCAGGAGCGGGAGTCCCCGAGCAGTACTTC
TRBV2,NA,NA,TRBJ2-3,CASSEAGGYTDTQYF,TGTGCCAGCAGTGAAGCGGGGGGATACACAGATACGCAGTATTTT
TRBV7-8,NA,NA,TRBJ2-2,CASSPLWGLNTGELFF,TGTGCCAGCAGCCCATTGTGGGGCTTGAACACCGGGGAGCTGTTTTTT
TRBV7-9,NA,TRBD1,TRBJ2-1,CASSPIDTGVDNEQFF,TGTGCCAGCAGCCCCATTGACACAGGGGTAGACAATGAGCAGTTCTTC
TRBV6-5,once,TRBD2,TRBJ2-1,CASGQGLARDEQFF,TGTGCCAGCGGTCAGGGACTAGCCCGCGATGAGCAGTTCTTC
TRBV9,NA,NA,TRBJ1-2,CASRGQNYGYTF,TGTGCCAGCAGGGGACAAAACTATGGCTACACCTTC
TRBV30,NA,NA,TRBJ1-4,CAGRLAGESEKLFF,TGTGCCGGGAGACTAGCGGGGGAAAGTGAAAAACTGTTTTTT
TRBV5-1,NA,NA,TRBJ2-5,CASSLYGGETQYF,TGCGCCAGCAGCTTGTATGGAGGGGAGACCCAGTACTTC
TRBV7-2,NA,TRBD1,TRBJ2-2,CASSFRGQGTGELFF,TGTGCCAGCAGCTTTAGGGGGCAGGGCACCGGGGAGCTGTTTTTT
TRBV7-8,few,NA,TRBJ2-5,CASSLETQYF,TGTGCCAGCAGCTTAGAGACCCAGTACTTC